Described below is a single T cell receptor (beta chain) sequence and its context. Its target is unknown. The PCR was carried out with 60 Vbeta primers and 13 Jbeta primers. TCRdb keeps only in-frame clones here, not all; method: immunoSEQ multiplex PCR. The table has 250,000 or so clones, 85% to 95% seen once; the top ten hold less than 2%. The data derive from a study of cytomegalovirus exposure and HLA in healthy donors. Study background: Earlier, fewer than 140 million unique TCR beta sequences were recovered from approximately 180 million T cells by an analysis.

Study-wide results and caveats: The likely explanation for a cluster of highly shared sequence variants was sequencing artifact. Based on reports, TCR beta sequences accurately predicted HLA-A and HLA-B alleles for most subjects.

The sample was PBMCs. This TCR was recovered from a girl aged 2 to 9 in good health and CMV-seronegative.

This CDR3 reads CASSSSASGSYTQYF. As DNA, the CDR3 is TGTGCCAGCAGCTCCTCAGCTAGCGGGAGTTATACGCAGTATTTT. This chain joins TRBV6-5 and TRBJ2-3; 10 bases are shared with TRBD2. The germline CDR1 and CDR2 sequences are MNHEY and SVGAGI. The CDR3 has 15 residues. With V trimmed by 6 bases and J by 7 bases, 10 bases remained unmatched.